This T cell receptor beta chain was observed in a study of blood T cell repertoires in COVID-19. Study as a whole: The samples span acute and convalescent COVID-19 from the United States, Italy and Spain. T cells, B-cell-depleted T cells, or PBMCs supplied cDNA or gDNA.

As originally analysed: Estimation of nucleated cell counts relied on the amplification of reference gene primers. The table came from immunoSEQ multiplex PCR; TCRdb's copy has only in-frame clones and leaves some out. D and trimming were read from the DNA, whereas the V and J calls and clone size are those reported in that table. The profile shows about 170,000 clones, roughly 91% of them singletons. J was trimmed by 0 bases and V by 5 bases; bases with no gene match: 2. This CDR3 comprises 15 residues. CDR1 and CDR2 from the germline V gene are SNHLY and FYNNEI. Seattle-derived patients entered the study during active infection and were followed longitudinally.

The chain has TRBV2 and TRBJ2-2; 8 positions agree with TRBD1. The source is a man younger than 30 with COVID-19, enrolled during active disease. The sample consisted of peripheral blood. The CDR3 here is CASSTDRANTGELFF. The DNA of the CDR3 is TGTGCCAGCAGTACGGACAGGGCGAACACCGGGGAGCTGTTTTTT.